These 16 T cell receptor beta chains came from one sample sequenced in a study of T cell repertoires in cytomegalovirus infection. Their antigens are not known. MiXCR, applied by TCRdb to the reads, yields one record per CDR3 protein. The sample comprises about 890,000 distinct CDR3 sequences, approximately 31% of which are singletons, and about an eighth rests with the top ten. This material consisted of cultured CD8+ T cells from PBMCs, taken from culture after CMV antigen stimulation. The origin of the receptors is a human donor in good health (CMV status not recorded). Some clones in this sample may be carry-over from other donors' samples.

Concerning this clonotype itself: The junction departs from germline at one end; a sequencing error may be responsible. The chain recombines TRBV6-1 with TRBJ1-5; D is unresolved. The CDR3 length is 16 residues. Germline V gene sequence: CDR1 MNHNS, CDR2 SASEGT. CDR3 loop: CACSEFHFLSNQPQHF. In DNA, the CDR3 is TGTGCCTGCAGTGAGTTCCATTTCCTCAGCAATCAGCCCCAGCATTTT.

With respect to this clonotype: At one end, the junction sequence differs from germline, possibly due to a read error. V gene TRBV9 combines with J gene TRBJ2-1; TRBD2 agrees at 8 bases. Per germline, CDR1 SGDLS and CDR2 YYNGEE. There are 17 residues in the CDR3. The CDR3 loop is CARSVLAGGLSYNEQFF. Written as DNA, the CDR3 is TGTGCCAGAAGCGTATTGGCGGGGGGCCTCTCCTACAATGAGCAGTTCTTC.

This clonotype was picked up many times. Sequence at one end of the junction differs from germline and may be a read error. The gene calls are TRBV7-9 and TRBJ2-5; 7 bases line up with TRBD1. The CDR3 is 16 residues long. CDR1 is SEHNR and CDR2 is FQNEAQ in the germline V gene (reference sequence). The CDR3 DNA reads TGTGCCAGCATCTTAAACTACCGGGACAGAAAAGAGACCCAGTACTTC. It yields the protein CASILNYRDRKETQYF.

The V call is TRBV20-1, the J call TRBJ2-1; D gene unclear. CDR3 length equals 11 residues. V was shortened by 5 bases and J by 6 bases, with 8 bases between the two germline ends. CDR1 DFQATT and CDR2 SNEGSKA come from the germline V gene (reference sequence). This chain's CDR3 is CSAPGSNEQFF. As DNA, the CDR3 is TGCAGTGCTCCCGGGTCCAATGAGCAGTTCTTC.

This clonotype was counted between two and nine times. The chain is built from TRBV7-9 and TRBJ2-1; D is unresolved. The V end was cut by 8 bases, the J end by 0 bases, with 14 bases between. This CDR3 spans 15 amino acids. Germline V CDR1 and CDR2: SEHNR, FQNEAQ (reference sequence). In DNA, the CDR3 is TGTGCCAGCGATGACTGGCCGTTCTCCTACAATGAGCAGTTCTTC. Its protein is CASDDWPFSYNEQFF.

This clonotype has a handful of counts. The chain joins TRBV7-8 to TRBJ1-2; TRBD1 aligns across 7 bases. Germline V CDR1 and CDR2: SGHVS, FQNEAQ. This CDR3 comprises 14 residues. Trimming cost V 5 bases and J 7 bases; bases outside gene matches: 10. The CDR3 sequence: CASSREGAPSGYTF. CDR3 sequence (DNA): TGTGCCAGCAGCCGAGAGGGGGCTCCAAGTGGCTACACCTTC.

A few counts support this clonotype. The chain combines TRBV28 with TRBJ2-1; D might be TRBD1 (6 bases). The V gene's germline CDR1 is MDHEN and CDR2 SYDVKM. V was trimmed by 3 bases and J by 7 bases, leaving 19 bases between them. The CDR3 covers 16 residues. CDR3 nucleotide sequence: TGTGCCAGCAGTTTGGAAGGACAGAGGGGAGTAAATGAGCAGTTCTTC. Encoded protein: CASSLEGQRGVNEQFF.

This chain uses TRBV9 with TRBJ1-2; 7 bases map to TRBD1. The germline V gene has CDR1 SGDLS and CDR2 YYNGEE. V lost 3 bases to trimming and J lost 12 bases; unmatched junction nucleotides: 11. The CDR3 consists of 13 residues. CDR3 protein: CASSAGQTRGDTF. In DNA, the CDR3 is TGTGCCAGCAGCGCGGGACAGACCCGCGGTGACACCTTC.

In the case of this clonotype: With a much larger clone just one base away, this may be a read error. The J gene is TRBJ2-1, the V gene TRBV7-9; 8 bases are a match to TRBD1. V was clipped by 5 bases and J by 7 bases; unmatched bases: 13. CDR1 is SEHNR and CDR2 is FQNEAQ in the germline V gene (reference sequence). The CDR3 loop spans 16 amino acids. The CDR3 bases are TGTGCCAGCAGCCTGACCAGGACAGGGAAATTGAATGAGCAGTTCTTC. It encodes CASSLTRTGKLNEQFF.

This clonotype was seen once. V is TRBV27 and J is TRBJ1-5; D gene ambiguous. The CDR3 is 14 amino acids. The germline CDR1 and CDR2 sequences are MNHEY and SMNVEV (reference sequence). Trimming stripped 6 bases from V and 7 bases from J, with 16 bases between. CDR3 DNA: TGTGCCAGCAGATCGAGGCAGGCCGGACAGCCCCAGCATTTT. Translation: CASRSRQAGQPQHF.

Comments on this clonotype: A read error may account for a junction end that differs from germline. This chain links TRBV4-1 with TRBJ1-5; a weak D match, TRBD1 (5 bases). The CDR3 sequence is 17 residues long. Germline lookup yields CDR1 MGHRA and CDR2 YSYEKL. CDR3 sequence: CASSQGLGGGSNQPQHF. DNA for the CDR3: TGTGCCAGCAGCCAAGGACTGGGGGGGGGAAGCAATCAGCCCCAGCATTTT.

V and J are TRBV5-1 and TRBJ2-1, with D perhaps assigned TRBD1 or TRBD2 (6 bases each). Germline V gene lookup returns CDR1 SGHRS and CDR2 YFSETQ. The CDR3 loop spans 14 amino acids. V lost 4 bases, J lost 8 bases, and 16 bases lay in between. CDR3 DNA sequence: TGCGCCAGCAGCCGGGGAAGGGGGGCATATGAGCAGTTCTTC. Translating it yields CASSRGRGAYEQFF.

The chain employs TRBV6-2 or TRBV6-3 and TRBJ2-7, with D possibly being TRBD1 (6 bases). The CDR3 totals 15 residues. V dropped 3 bases and J dropped 3 bases, with 15 bases sitting between them. Germline CDR1 reads MNHEY; CDR2 reads SVGEGT. The CDR3 here is CASSYPGTPNYEQYV. As DNA, the CDR3 is TGTGCCAGCAGTTATCCCGGGACACCAAACTACGAGCAGTACGTC.

Only a few counts were recorded for this clonotype. This sequence joins TRBV12-3 or TRBV12-4 and TRBJ1-5, with D perhaps matching TRBD1 (5 bases). The CDR3 consists of 17 residues. The V end was cut by 2 bases, the J end by 1 base, with 15 bases between. This CDR3 is CASSLFLGAESNQPQHF. In nucleotides, the CDR3 is TGTGCCAGCAGTTTATTTCTCGGGGCCGAAAGCAATCAGCCCCAGCATTTT.

This clonotype came up a few times. The gene calls are TRBV13 and TRBJ1-6; TRBD1 agrees at 11 bases. This CDR3 is 15 amino acids long. Losses at the gene ends were 5 bases for V and 9 bases for J; bases not matched to a gene: 6. Germline CDR1 is PRHDT and CDR2 is FYEKMQ (reference sequence). CDR3 sequence reads: CASSDGQGASSPLHF. The CDR3 DNA is TGTGCCAGCAGCGACGGACAGGGGGCTTCTTCACCCCTCCACTTT.

This clonotype was found a few times. The V and J genes are TRBV6-2 or TRBV6-3 and TRBJ2-5; TRBD2 aligns across 11 bases. CDR1 MNHEY and CDR2 SVGEGT come from the germline V gene. CDR3 length equals 15 residues. J lost 4 bases, V lost 5 bases, and 6 bases had no gene match. This CDR3 reads CASSPLAGGGETQYF. CDR3 nucleotides: TGTGCCAGCAGTCCTCTAGCGGGGGGTGGAGAGACCCAGTACTTC.